Presented here are 17 T cell receptor beta chains from one specimen sequenced in a study of shared clonotypes between healthy human individuals. TCRdb's copy holds only in-frame clones and misses some; the assay was immunoSEQ multiplex PCR. The sample carries fewer than 600,000 clones, around 78% recorded once. The sequencing input was PBMCs. Source of these receptors: a woman between 40 and 55 years old in good health. Some clones in this sample may be carry-over from other donors' samples.

The chain combines TRBV9 with TRBJ2-3; no firm D call. The CDR3 spans 12 residues. Between the trimmed V and J ends, which lost 6 bases and 4 bases, there was a span of 9 bases. Per germline, CDR1 SGDLS and CDR2 YYNGEE. The CDR3 is CASKGLADTQYF. In DNA form, the CDR3 reads TGTGCCAGCAAAGGGCTTGCAGATACGCAGTATTTT.

The chain links TRBV2 to TRBJ2-4; 9 positions match TRBD1. CDR1 and CDR2 from the germline V gene are SNHLY and FYNNEI. J lost 2 bases, V lost 6 bases, and 8 bases had no gene match. The CDR3 totals 16 residues. This CDR3 is CASRYTGGWPKNIQYF. The CDR3 DNA follows: TGTGCCAGCAGGTATACAGGGGGCTGGCCCAAAAACATTCAGTACTTC.

The gene calls are TRBV7-2 and TRBJ2-5; a weak D match, TRBD2 (6 bases). The germline V gene encodes CDR1 SGHTA and CDR2 FQGNSA. The CDR3 covers 14 residues. V shed 5 bases and J shed 4 bases, with 14 bases lying between them. The CDR3 protein is CASSPNSGPETQYF. CDR3 DNA sequence: TGTGCCAGCAGCCCAAATAGCGGTCCAGAGACCCAGTACTTC.

In its sample, this clone was seen a few times. The V and J genes are TRBV5-1 and TRBJ2-7; TRBD2 matches 14 bases. Germline V gives CDR1 SGHRS, CDR2 YFSETQ. The CDR3 is made up of 16 amino acids. The junction had 6 bases not matched to a gene; V was cut back by 4 bases and J by 3 bases. For the CDR3, the DNA is TGCGCCAGCAGCCACTCCGGGACTAGCGGGAGCTACGAGCAGTACTTC. Protein sequence: CASSHSGTSGSYEQYF.

This chain links TRBV5-1 with TRBJ1-1; 7 positions agree with TRBD1. V trimming: 4 bases; J trimming: 0 bases; junction bases outside the gene matches: 3. Germline assignment: CDR1 SGHRS and CDR2 YFSETQ. The CDR3 length is 14 residues. The CDR3 is CASSPRGMNTEAFF. In nucleotides, the CDR3 is TGCGCCAGCAGCCCCAGGGGGATGAACACTGAAGCTTTCTTT.

This clone was picked up a small number of times. The V gene is TRBV5-1, the J gene TRBJ2-5; possible D gene TRBD1, 5 bases. The CDR3 is made up of 15 amino acids. CDR1 is SGHRS, CDR2 YFSETQ, per germline. The germline V and J ends were trimmed by 6 bases and 2 bases, with 17 bases remaining between them. DNA of the CDR3: TGCGCCAGCATGGGGCCCCAACCAAGTCAAGAGACCCAGTACTTC. Its translation: CASMGPQPSQETQYF.

The V call is TRBV4-1, the J call TRBJ1-4; D ambiguous. V dropped 1 base and J dropped 4 bases, with 16 bases sitting between them. CDR3 length: 17 residues. From germline, CDR1 is MGHRA and CDR2 YSYEKL. The CDR3 is CASSQAMFLSYNEKLFF. CDR3 DNA: TGCGCCAGCAGCCAAGCGATGTTTCTATCATATAATGAAAAACTGTTTTTT.

The gene calls are TRBV7-6 and TRBJ1-1; D may be TRBD1 (5 bases). Germline V gives CDR1 SGHVS, CDR2 FNYEAQ. Trimming pared 0 bases from V and 6 bases from J, leaving 11 bases between. This CDR3 contains 14 residues. The DNA of the CDR3 is TGTGCCAGCAGCTTAGCTGGGGGGAGGGCTGAAGCTTTCTTT. Its protein is CASSLAGGRAEAFF.

Details on this clone: This sequence may be a read error, since a much larger clone differs from it by one base. V and J are TRBV10-3 and TRBJ1-2; 7 bases agree with TRBD1. Per germline, CDR1 ENHRY and CDR2 SYGVKD. CDR3 size: 14 residues. CDR3 bases: TGTGCCATCAGTGCCCAGACAGGGTCCTATGGCCACACCTTC. Translation gives CAISAQTGSYGHTF.

In this sample, this clone turned up once. The rearrangement links TRBV14 to TRBJ2-1; no clear D. V was shortened by 4 bases and J by 0 bases, with 7 bases between the two germline ends. CDR1 is SGHDN, CDR2 FVKESK, per germline. The length of the CDR3 is 14 residues. The DNA for the CDR3 is TGTGCCAGCAGCCCCCTTCGCTCCTACAATGAGCAGTTCTTC. Protein product: CASSPLRSYNEQFF.

The sample holds a few counts of this clone. The V and J genes are TRBV7-6 and TRBJ2-7, with a weak D call TRBD1 (5 bases). With 5 bases removed from V and 2 bases from J, the gap between germline ends came to 13 bases. The CDR3 runs 14 residues. Per germline, CDR1 SGHVS and CDR2 FNYEAQ. The CDR3 is CASSQGFIPYEQYF. The CDR3 DNA sequence: TGTGCCAGCAGCCAGGGATTTATTCCCTACGAGCAGTACTTC.

This chain joins TRBV7-2 and TRBJ2-1; a weak D match, TRBD2 (5 bases). V lost 5 bases, J lost 1 base, and 12 bases lay in between. CDR1 is SGHTA and CDR2 is FQGNSA in the germline V gene. This CDR3 has 15 amino acids. CDR3 DNA: TGTGCCAGCAGCCTTAGCGTCAGTTCCTACAATGAGCAGTTCTTC. It is translated as CASSLSVSSYNEQFF.

This clone was observed at least ten times. This chain links TRBV18 with TRBJ2-5, with 7 nucleotides matching TRBD1. The V gene end was trimmed by 6 bases and the J gene end by 5 bases; junction bases not matched to a gene: 6. The CDR3 contains 13 residues. Germline V gene data show CDR1 as KGHSH and CDR2 as LQKENI. The CDR3, as DNA: TGTGCCAGCTCTCGCGGACAGGATGAGACCCAGTACTTC. Translation gives CASSRGQDETQYF.

This chain joins TRBV7-2 and TRBJ2-5; maybe TRBD2 (6 bases). The V gene lost 5 bases and the J gene lost 5 bases, with 18 bases spanning the gap. There are 15 residues in the CDR3. Per the germline V gene, CDR1 is SGHTA and CDR2 is FQGNSA. The CDR3 loop reads CASSPLNFGGETQYF. In nucleotides, the CDR3 is TGTGCCAGCAGCCCCCTAAACTTTGGGGGGGAGACCCAGTACTTC. The full variable domain, in which reference TRBV7-2 and TRBJ2-5 provide the parts outside the CDR3, is GAGVSQSPSNKVTEKGKDVELRCDPISGHTALYWYRQSLGQGLEFLIYFQGNSAPDKSGLPSDRFSAERTGGSVSTLTIQRTQQEDSAVYLCASSPLNFGGETQYFGPGTRLLVL.

This chain links TRBV30 with TRBJ2-1, with D maybe TRBD2 (5 bases). V shed 4 bases and J shed 7 bases, with 14 bases lying between them. In germline, CDR1 is GTSNPN, CDR2 SVGIG (reference sequence). The CDR3 runs to 13 residues. CDR3 residues: CAWTADFNNEQFF. For the CDR3, the DNA is TGTGCCTGGACTGCGGACTTCAATAATGAGCAGTTCTTC.

Turning to this clone: It differs at one base from a far larger clone, so likely a read error. Other DNA sequences in the same sample also yield this CDR3. The V and J genes are TRBV30 and TRBJ2-3; 7 bases are shared with TRBD2. The CDR3 loop spans 12 amino acids. Germline V gene data show CDR1 as GTSNPN and CDR2 as SVGIG (reference sequence). The CDR3 sequence: CAWSIGLVGSSF. In DNA form, the CDR3 reads TGTGCCTGGAGTATAGGACTAGTCGGTTCTTCTTTT.

This clone was detected only once. The same CDR3 also results from other DNA sequences found in this sample. The rearrangement uses TRBV20-1 and TRBJ2-5, with D unresolved. The germline V and J ends were trimmed by 1 base and 3 bases, with 3 bases remaining between them. The CDR3 is 11 amino acids. Germline-derived CDR1 and CDR2 are DFQATT and SNEGSKA (reference sequence). The CDR3, as DNA: TGCAGTGCTAGAGGAGAAGAGACCCAGTACTTC. The encoded protein is CSARGEETQYF.